A selection of T cell receptor beta chains follows, all from one sample in a study of Ad26.COV2.S vaccination and SARS-CoV-2 variants. TCRdb keeps only in-frame clones here, not all; method: immunoSEQ multiplex PCR. The repertoire holds about 280,000 clones, with around 87% as singletons. The sequencing here drew on peripheral blood, taken in a trial of Ad26.COV2.S vaccine versus placebo. The receptors here all came from a person aged 18-60 years who received the Ad26.COV2.S COVID-19 vaccine or a placebo. The CDR3 runs from the conserved cysteine through the conserved F or W. The D gene is left open where the match is weak. The size field is filled for only some rows; it gives once, few, many or a size class.

CDR3 DNA | CDR3 protein | V gene | clone size | D gene | J gene
TGTGCCAGCAGTGCTTCTACGACATTACTCTATGGCTACACCTTC | CASSASTTLLYGYTF | TRBV28 | - | - | TRBJ1-2
TGTGCCAGCAGCACTAAAACAGGGATCTCCTACAATGAGCAGTTCTTC | CASSTKTGISYNEQFF | TRBV5-4 | - | - | TRBJ2-1
TGCGCCAGCAGGGTAGGGACCGGGGAGCTGTTTTTT | CASRVGTGELFF | TRBV5-1 | - | - | TRBJ2-2
TGTGCCAGCAGCGCAGACAGGGTGGATTGGTATGGCTACACCTTC | CASSADRVDWYGYTF | TRBV7-2 | - | TRBD1 | TRBJ1-2
TGTGCCAGTACCTGGGGTTACGAGCAGTATTTC | CASTWGYEQYF | TRBV19 | - | - | TRBJ2-7
TGTGCCAGCAGCCCCCAGGGACTACCTCAAGAGACCCAGTACTTC | CASSPQGLPQETQYF | TRBV9 | - | TRBD2 | TRBJ2-5
TGTGCCAGCAGCGCATCGTCGGGACAGGGGTTAGTCGGGGAGCTGTTTTTT | CASSASSGQGLVGELFF | TRBV7-9 | once | TRBD1 | TRBJ2-2
TGTGCCAGCAGTGAAGAACAGGGAGGTGGTCAGCCCCAGCATTTT | CASSEEQGGGQPQHF | TRBV2 | once | - | TRBJ1-5
TGCGCCAGCAGCTTGACTAGCGGGAGTTACAATGAGCAGTTCTTC | CASSLTSGSYNEQFF | TRBV5-1 | - | TRBD2 | TRBJ2-1
TGTGCCAGCAGCTTATACGTCCGGGAAGGTGGTTCACCCCTCCACTTT | CASSLYVREGGSPLHF | TRBV7-9 | - | - | TRBJ1-6
TGCGCCAGCAGCCAAGAGGGCGGGGGGACAGATACGCAGTATTTT | CASSQEGGGTDTQYF | TRBV4-3 | - | TRBD2 | TRBJ2-3
TGTGCCAGCAGTAAACGGACTAGCGGTGCCTACAATGAGCAGTTCTTC | CASSKRTSGAYNEQFF | TRBV6-2/TRBV6-3 | - | TRBD2 | TRBJ2-1
TGTGCCAGCAGCCGAAGTCGGGCGGAAGAGACCCAGTACTTC | CASSRSRAEETQYF | TRBV6-5 | - | - | TRBJ2-5
TGTGCCAGAAGCTTGGGAAAGGACAGGGGGTCTCGAACTCACTATGGCTACACCTTC | CARSLGKDRGSRTHYGYTF | TRBV5-3 | once | TRBD1 | TRBJ1-2
TGTGCCAGCAGCCAAGCAGTTAATTCACCCCTCCACTTT | CASSQAVNSPLHF | TRBV3-1/TRBV3-2 | - | - | TRBJ1-6
TGTGCCAGCAGCTTGACCCCCTCTGGGGCCAACGTCCTGACTTTC | CASSLTPSGANVLTF | TRBV5-8 | once | - | TRBJ2-6
TGTGCCAGCAGTTACCTCGGACAGGCCAATTCACCCCTCCACTTT | CASSYLGQANSPLHF | TRBV6-2/TRBV6-3 | - | TRBD1 | TRBJ1-6
TGTGCCAGCAGCGTCACAGGGAAAGGTAGCAATCAGCCCCAGCATTTT | CASSVTGKGSNQPQHF | TRBV13 | - | - | TRBJ1-5
TGTGCCAGCAGCTCTAGGGATGAGCAGTTCTTC | CASSSRDEQFF | TRBV7-2 | - | - | TRBJ2-1
TGTGCCAGCAGTTTATCGTTTGGTCCCTATGGCTACACCTTC | CASSLSFGPYGYTF | TRBV27 | once | - | TRBJ1-2
TGCGCCAGCAGTGACTCCCGGACAGGGTATGGCACAGATACGCAGTATTTT | CASSDSRTGYGTDTQYF | TRBV10-2 | - | TRBD1 | TRBJ2-3
TGTGCCAGCAGCTTAGGGGAACTCGGACGGTTCTTC | CASSLGELGRFF | TRBV7-2 | - | - | TRBJ2-1
TGTGCCAGCAGCGGAGGGTCCTACGAGCAGTACTTC | CASSGGSYEQYF | TRBV6-5 | - | - | TRBJ2-7
TGTGCCAGCAGCTCTGCCGGACTAGCGGGGGGTGTCGGGACGCAGTATTTT | CASSSAGLAGGVGTQYF | TRBV7-2 | - | TRBD2 | TRBJ2-3
TGTGCCAGCAGTCGACCGGTAGGGGGGATGAACACTGAAGCTTTCTTT | CASSRPVGGMNTEAFF | TRBV6-6 | - | - | TRBJ1-1
TGTGCCAGCAGACCAGACAGTCCGAACACTGAAGCTTTCTTT | CASRPDSPNTEAFF | TRBV7-9 | few | - | TRBJ1-1
TGTGCCAGCAGCTTGGGTCTAGCCACAGATACGCAGTATTTT | CASSLGLATDTQYF | TRBV7-2 | - | - | TRBJ2-3